The 32 T cell receptor beta chains presented below share a single source sample, sequenced in a study of blood T cells in healthy people across ages. The use of a sample-barcoded 5' primer and a J-beta primer mix characterized a second PCR of about 7 to 12 cycles. TCRdb redid the calling of the 5' RACE reads with MiXCR, one entry per CDR3 protein. This table has roughly 1.5 million distinct CDR3 sequences, roughly 43% appearing once. Material for sequencing was blood. Receptors were obtained from a woman aged 18-30 years in good health.

The V and J genes are TRBV20-1 and TRBJ1-6; D unresolved. Trimming stripped 3 bases from V and 7 bases from J, with 7 bases between. The CDR3 has 12 amino acids. Germline V gives CDR1 DFQATT, CDR2 SNEGSKA (reference sequence). For the CDR3, the DNA is TGCAGTGCTAGTAATCCGAATTCACCCCTCCACTTT. Its protein is CSASNPNSPLHF.

The sample holds a few counts of this clonotype. The chain couples TRBV7-2 to TRBJ2-3; the D gene is possibly TRBD1 (6 bases). Deletions cut 2 bases from V and 6 bases from J, with 12 bases between. The CDR3 contains 14 residues. CDR1 is SGHTA, CDR2 FQGNSA, per germline. The CDR3 reads CASSLQGQGDTQYF. The CDR3 DNA sequence: TGTGCCAGCAGCTTACAGGGACAAGGGGATACGCAGTATTTT.

The V gene is TRBV7-8, the J gene TRBJ1-5; no firm D call. In germline, CDR1 is SGHVS, CDR2 FQNEAQ. V was pared by 4 bases and J by 3 bases, with 13 bases between. The CDR3 has 15 amino acids. The DNA for the CDR3 is TGTGCCAGCAGCTCTGGACCCTTCCACAATCAGCCCCAGCATTTT. It encodes CASSSGPFHNQPQHF.

V is TRBV7-2 and J is TRBJ2-3, with TRBD2 matching 10 bases. Per the germline V gene, CDR1 is SGHTA and CDR2 is FQGNSA. The CDR3 has 16 residues. The trim removed 5 bases at V and 0 bases at J, leaving 5 bases unmatched. The CDR3 reads CASSRSSGGSTDTQYF. CDR3 sequence (DNA): TGTGCCAGCAGCAGATCTAGCGGGGGAAGCACAGATACGCAGTATTTT.

The chain recombines TRBV20-1 with TRBJ2-3; 9 bases agree with TRBD1. The CDR3 loop spans 15 amino acids. Per the germline V gene, CDR1 is DFQATT and CDR2 is SNEGSKA (reference sequence). Trimming took 5 bases from V and 1 from J; bases not matched to a gene: 7. CDR3 nucleotide sequence: TGCAGTGCTCCAGACAGGGGGGGGGGCACAGATACGCAGTATTTT. This gives the protein CSAPDRGGGTDTQYF.

The rearrangement joins TRBV4-3 to TRBJ1-2, with 9 bases fitting TRBD1. J gave up 3 bases and V 0 bases, and 5 bases lay outside the gene matches. This CDR3 has 16 residues. CDR1 and CDR2 from the germline V gene are LGHNA and YSLEER. The CDR3 DNA follows: TGCGCCAGCAGCCAAGATTGGACAGGGGAAGACTATGGCTACACCTTC. It is translated as CASSQDWTGEDYGYTF.

The J gene is TRBJ1-4, the V gene TRBV5-1; D is possibly TRBD1 (5 bases). V gave up 3 bases and J gave up 8 bases, with 17 bases separating them. CDR3 length: 15 residues. Germline V gene sequence: CDR1 SGHRS, CDR2 YFSETQ. Here the CDR3 reads CASSSDNGSEEKLFF. CDR3 sequence (DNA): TGCGCCAGCAGCTCGGACAACGGGTCGGAAGAAAAACTGTTTTTT.

This clonotype was seen at least ten times. V gene TRBV4-1 combines with J gene TRBJ2-1; 9 nucleotides align to TRBD2. The germline V gene encodes CDR1 MGHRA and CDR2 YSYEKL. There are 16 residues in the CDR3. V lost 0 bases to trimming and J lost 4 bases; unmatched junction nucleotides: 4. The CDR3 loop reads CASSQESLAGYNEQFF. The DNA for the CDR3 is TGCGCCAGCAGCCAAGAAAGCCTAGCGGGGTACAATGAGCAGTTCTTC.

The sample holds many counts of this clonotype. DNA for the CDR3: TGTGCCAGCAAATTCGGGGGGGTCACAGATACGCAGTATTTT. This codes for CASKFGGVTDTQYF. The gene calls are TRBV7-2 and TRBJ2-3; 8 positions match TRBD2. With V trimmed by 7 bases and J by 2 bases, 5 bases remained unmatched. Germline CDR1 SGHTA, CDR2 FQGNSA. This CDR3 contains 14 residues.

The chain joins TRBV20-1 to TRBJ2-7, with TRBD2 as a possible D gene (6 bases). Germline V gene data show CDR1 as DFQATT and CDR2 as SNEGSKA (reference sequence). V was pared by 3 bases and J by 7 bases, with 22 bases between. The CDR3 covers 15 residues. CDR3 sequence: CSASPLGEAGNEQYF. In DNA form, the CDR3 reads TGCAGTGCTAGTCCCTTGGGGGAGGCGGGGAATGAGCAGTACTTC.

This CDR3 is CASSFTGVGPQHF. The CDR3 nucleotides are TGTGCCAGCAGTTTTACAGGCGTTGGGCCCCAGCATTTT. The chain couples TRBV12-3 or TRBV12-4 to TRBJ1-5; possible D gene TRBD1, 5 bases. The CDR3 contains 13 residues. V shed 3 bases and J shed 9 bases, with 12 bases lying between them.

This chain connects TRBV7-2 to TRBJ2-1; no definite D call. Trimming left V 3 bases short and J 9 bases short, with 9 bases between. The CDR3 runs 12 residues. Germline CDR1 is SGHTA and CDR2 is FQGNSA. The CDR3 DNA reads TGTGCCAGCAGCTTCGTGCTTGGTGAGCAGTTCTTC. It codes for CASSFVLGEQFF.

This clonotype was seen only a few times. The CDR3 here is CASAGQPTDTQYF. The CDR3 coding sequence is TGCGCCAGCGCGGGACAGCCCACAGATACGCAGTATTTT. The genes are TRBV5-1 and TRBJ2-3; maybe TRBD1 (7 bases). The germline CDR1 and CDR2 sequences are SGHRS and YFSETQ. The V and J ends lost 7 bases and 2 bases respectively, with 11 bases between them. There are 13 residues in the CDR3.

This chain uses TRBV5-1 with TRBJ1-5; no reliable D call. Trimming removed 5 bases at V and 6 bases at J, with 18 bases between. CDR3 length: 15 amino acids. From germline, CDR1 is SGHRS and CDR2 YFSETQ. The CDR3 region is CASSSGPSPGQPQHF. The CDR3 nucleotides are TGCGCCAGCAGTTCCGGGCCCTCGCCGGGTCAGCCCCAGCATTTT.

The sample holds a few counts of this clonotype. V usage is TRBV5-1 and J usage is TRBJ2-5; 7 nucleotides align to TRBD1. This CDR3 comprises 15 residues. Germline V gene sequence: CDR1 SGHRS, CDR2 YFSETQ. V dropped 4 bases and J dropped 2; count of bases not matched to a gene: 8. CDR3 sequence (DNA): TGCGCCAGCAGCCGCACTGGACAGGTTCAAGAGACCCAGTACTTC. It specifies CASSRTGQVQETQYF.

As to this clonotype: This clone may be a read error of a much larger clone one base away. The rearrangement joins TRBV24-1 to TRBJ2-3; D gene ambiguous. The V gene lost 3 bases and the J gene lost 10 bases, with 13 bases spanning the gap. The CDR3 is 13 amino acids. Germline V lookup: CDR1 KGHDR, CDR2 SFDVKD. CDR3 in amino acids: CATSDPGDDAQYF. CDR3 DNA: TGTGCCACCAGTGATCCCGGCGACGATGCGCAGTATTTT.

The sample holds a few counts of this clonotype. The chain combines TRBV6-6 with TRBJ2-1; maybe TRBD1 (5 bases). With 2 bases removed from V and 0 bases from J, the gap between germline ends came to 11 bases. There are 16 residues in the CDR3. Germline V gene sequence: CDR1 MNHNY, CDR2 SVGAGI (reference sequence). The CDR3 DNA sequence: TGTGCCAGCAGTTACGGTAGGGGCCACTCCTACAATGAGCAGTTCTTC. It yields the protein CASSYGRGHSYNEQFF.

The rearrangement joins TRBV4-3 to TRBJ2-1, with D possibly being TRBD1 (6 bases). The CDR3 consists of 14 residues. V was shortened by 5 bases and J by 9 bases, with 17 bases between the two germline ends. The germline gives CDR1 LGHNA, CDR2 YSLEER. The CDR3 region is CASSEGQTSLEQFF. CDR3 DNA sequence: TGCGCCAGCAGCGAAGGACAGACCTCCCTTGAGCAGTTCTTC.

This chain uses TRBV29-1 with TRBJ1-3; D remains ambiguous. The CDR3 extends over 14 amino acids. Germline CDR1 and CDR2: SQVTM and ANQGSEA. Trimming cost V 0 bases and J 7 bases, with 13 bases left between them. The CDR3: CSVEESVGRNTIYF. The CDR3 nucleotides read TGCAGCGTTGAAGAGTCTGTAGGGAGGAACACCATATATTTT.

This clonotype was recorded a few times. The chain links TRBV4-1 to TRBJ1-2; TRBD1 agrees at 7 bases. CDR1 MGHRA and CDR2 YSYEKL come from the germline V gene. The CDR3 is 15 amino acids. V trimming: 1 base; J trimming: 4 bases; junction bases outside the gene matches: 6. Written as DNA, the CDR3 is TGCGCCAGCAGCCAAGTACCGGGACAGTCCTATGGCTACACCTTC. It yields the protein CASSQVPGQSYGYTF.

The rearrangement uses TRBV7-2 and TRBJ2-5, with 9 bases that match TRBD2. Germline V CDR1 and CDR2: SGHTA, FQGNSA. This CDR3 is 16 amino acids long. The V gene end was trimmed by 5 bases and the J gene end by 11 bases; junction bases not matched to a gene: 18. The CDR3 DNA reads as TGTGCCAGCAGCCCCTCTAGCGGGGAGGTAGTCAATGAGCAGTACTTC. Protein product: CASSPSSGEVVNEQYF.

This clonotype was recorded at least ten times. V usage is TRBV29-1 and J usage is TRBJ2-7; D gene unclear. This CDR3 has 11 residues. V lost 6 bases and J 7 bases, leaving 13 bases between the germline ends. CDR1 and CDR2 (germline): SQVTM, ANQGSEA. CDR3: CSVPVGLEQYF. The CDR3 DNA sequence: TGCAGCGTCCCCGTGGGATTGGAGCAGTACTTC.

This chain uses TRBV12-3 or TRBV12-4 with TRBJ2-3; 7 bases fit TRBD1. The CDR3 is 14 residues long. Germline trimming cut 6 bases from V and 2 bases from J; bases unmatched to any gene: 5. The CDR3 DNA sequence: TGTGCCAGCAGAAGGGACAGCGCCACAGATACGCAGTATTTT. Translated: CASRRDSATDTQYF.

The chain uses TRBV6-2 or TRBV6-3 and TRBJ2-7; no reliable D call. The CDR3 contains 12 residues. The V end lost 0 bases, the J end lost 12 bases, and 12 bases lay between the germline ends. Per the germline V gene, CDR1 is MNHEY and CDR2 is SVGEGT. CDR3 loop: CASSYSIGSPYF. Written as DNA, the CDR3 is TGTGCCAGCAGTTACTCGATCGGGTCCCCGTACTTC.

This clonotype has a handful of counts. The CDR3 here is CASSSRGGLNTEAFF. The CDR3 DNA reads as TGTGCCAGCAGTTCCAGGGGCGGATTGAACACTGAAGCTTTCTTT. This sequence joins TRBV6-2 or TRBV6-3 and TRBJ1-1; a possible D gene is TRBD1 (6 bases). Trimming left V 4 bases short and J 0 bases short, with 12 bases between. This CDR3 spans 15 amino acids. Germline V gene sequence: CDR1 MNHEY, CDR2 SVGEGT.

On this clonotype: One end of the junction does not line up with germline, which may come from a read error. The chain couples TRBV6-5 to TRBJ2-5; maybe TRBD2 (5 bases). The DNA matches TRBJ2-7 better at its end, which makes the J call doubtful. The CDR3 loop spans 16 amino acids. From germline, CDR1 is MNHEY and CDR2 SVGAGI. In DNA form, the CDR3 reads TGTACCAGCAGTTACTCCGCTTGGCGGGCCTCCTACGAGCAGTACTTC. This encodes CTSSYSAWRASYEQYF.

A few counts support this clonotype. V usage is TRBV5-1 and J usage is TRBJ2-7, with TRBD2 matching 10 bases. The trim removed 1 base at V and 6 bases at J, leaving 7 bases unmatched. The CDR3 is 15 amino acids. Germline loops: CDR1 SGHRS, CDR2 YFSETQ. As DNA, the CDR3 is TGCGCCAGCAGCTTGCTGGCTAGCGGGAGAAGCGAGCAGTACTTC. Its protein is CASSLLASGRSEQYF.

The chain employs TRBV6-6 and TRBJ1-1, with D unresolved. Per germline, CDR1 MNHNY and CDR2 SVGAGI (reference sequence). Trimming removed 2 bases from V and 0 bases from J, with 7 bases in between. The CDR3 spans 14 residues. CDR3 sequence reads: CASSYAKMNTEAFF. The DNA for the CDR3 is TGTGCCAGCAGTTACGCCAAAATGAACACTGAAGCTTTCTTT.

V gene TRBV6-2 or TRBV6-3 combines with J gene TRBJ1-5, with D uncertain. The CDR3 is 17 amino acids. The ends were cut back, 2 bases at V and 0 bases at J, with 14 bases in the middle. Germline CDR1 MNHEY, CDR2 SVGEGT. CDR3 in DNA: TGTGCCAGCAGTTACATCCTCCGAGGGCTTAGCAATCAGCCCCAGCATTTT. Its protein product is CASSYILRGLSNQPQHF.

J is TRBJ1-1 and V is TRBV5-1, with 8 bases identical to TRBD1. Germline assignment: CDR1 SGHRS and CDR2 YFSETQ. The CDR3 runs to 14 residues. The trim removed 4 bases at V and 4 bases at J, leaving 6 bases unmatched. The CDR3 loop reads CASSAGQASTEAFF. The CDR3 region has the DNA TGCGCCAGCAGCGCGGGACAGGCCAGCACTGAAGCTTTCTTT.

This clonotype was found a few times. V is TRBV28 and J is TRBJ2-7; D is unresolved. Germline V gene lookup returns CDR1 MDHEN and CDR2 SYDVKM. V dropped 5 bases and J dropped 3 bases, with 14 bases sitting between them. The CDR3 is 14 residues long. DNA of the CDR3: TGTGCCAGCAGTCCTCCCTGGGGTAGCTACGAGCAGTACTTC. Translated: CASSPPWGSYEQYF.

This clonotype was counted only a few times. The CDR3 region has the DNA TGTGCCAGCAGCTTATATACAGGGACCTCCTACGAGCAGTACTTC. Its protein is CASSLYTGTSYEQYF. This chain links TRBV7-2 with TRBJ2-7, with D possibly matching TRBD1 (6 bases). CDR1 and CDR2 (germline): SGHTA, FQGNSA. The CDR3 runs to 15 residues. V lost 2 bases and J 0 bases, leaving 11 bases between the germline ends.